Detailed here is one T cell receptor beta chain. CDR3 length: 19 residues. The germline V gene has CDR1 SGHNT and CDR2 YENEEA. V was clipped by 3 bases and J by 0 bases; unmatched bases: 13. The data belong to a study of human T cells and chemical hapten exposure. As for time point: patch test 2, 6 weeks after DPC sensitization. The treatment: therapeutic diphenylcyclopropenone sensitization with weekly scalp DPC. One entry per CDR3 protein, called by TCRdb with MiXCR from the RACE reads. This repertoire shows fewer than 150,000 distinct CDR3 sequences, 10% to 15% found once; its top ten account for around 1.4%.

The TCR comes from a woman in her fifties or sixties with alopecia areata. Some clones in this sample may be carry-over from other donors' samples. This chain connects TRBV11-3 to TRBJ2-3; TRBD1 aligns across 9 bases. Source: whole blood, taken in connection with sensitization to the hapten diphenylcyclopropenone (DPC). CDR3 protein: CASSLFPGQGYPSTDTQYF. The CDR3 DNA is TGTGCCAGCAGCTTGTTTCCGGGACAGGGATACCCAAGCACAGATACGCAGTATTTT.